These 20 T cell receptor beta chains came from one sample sequenced in a study of blood T cell repertoires in COVID-19. Method: immunoSEQ multiplex PCR; TCRdb's copy keeps in-frame clones and lacks some. The data hold roughly 71,000 clones, with roughly 89% observed a single time. Material for sequencing was peripheral blood. The receptors here all came from a man aged 25 to 40 with acute or convalescent COVID-19.

V and J are TRBV6-5 and TRBJ1-2; D not certain. Trimming shortened V by 7 bases and J by 8 bases, and 11 bases separated the two germline ends. This CDR3 comprises 11 residues. CDR1 MNHEY and CDR2 SVGAGI come from the germline V gene. This CDR3 reads CASKRPGGYTF. As DNA, the CDR3 is TGTGCCAGCAAGAGGCCTGGAGGCTACACCTTC.

This clone was recorded once. This chain joins TRBV30 and TRBJ1-1; 9 bases are a match to TRBD1. CDR1 and CDR2 from the germline V gene are GTSNPN and SVGIG (reference sequence). Germline trimming cut 5 bases from V and 5 bases from J; bases unmatched to any gene: 21. The CDR3 sequence is 18 residues long. CDR3 sequence (DNA): TGTGCCTGGGCCGGGACAGGGAGACCAGGGGCCTTATGGACTGAAGCTTTCTTT. This codes for CAWAGTGRPGALWTEAFF.

This clone appeared a single time. This chain connects TRBV18 to TRBJ1-1; a possible D gene is TRBD1 (6 bases). The CDR3 spans 13 residues. The V and J ends lost 3 bases and 7 bases respectively, with 12 bases between them. Germline V CDR1 and CDR2: KGHSH, LQKENI. CDR3 protein: CASSPGAFGEAFF. The CDR3 DNA reads TGTGCCAGCTCACCGGGGGCTTTTGGTGAAGCTTTCTTT.

The chain joins TRBV7-2 to TRBJ1-6; tentatively, D is TRBD1 (5 bases). Germline CDR1 is SGHTA and CDR2 is FQGNSA. This CDR3 has 16 residues. V shed 5 bases and J shed 6 bases, with 17 bases lying between them. In DNA, the CDR3 is TGTGCCAGCAGCCTCCAGGGAGGAGGAAGTAATTCACCCCTCCACTTT. The encoded protein is CASSLQGGGSNSPLHF.

This clone was picked up one time. The chain couples TRBV5-1 to TRBJ1-6; 9 nucleotides match TRBD1. CDR1 and CDR2 (germline): SGHRS, YFSETQ. CDR3 size: 15 residues. The ends lost 4 bases at V and 7 bases at J; junction bases unmatched: 6. The CDR3 is CASSRRDRENSPLHF. The CDR3 DNA follows: TGCGCCAGCAGCCGCCGGGACAGGGAAAATTCACCCCTCCACTTT.

This clone occurred once. This chain links TRBV7-8 with TRBJ2-3, with D unclear. V dropped 1 base and J dropped 3 bases, with 11 bases sitting between them. CDR3 length equals 15 residues. Per the germline V gene, CDR1 is SGHVS and CDR2 is FQNEAQ. CDR3 region: CASSLVSVVTDTQYF. Written as DNA, the CDR3 is TGTGCCAGCAGCTTAGTGTCTGTAGTGACAGATACGCAGTATTTT.

The rearrangement joins TRBV5-1 to TRBJ1-1; the match to TRBD1 covers 7 bases. Losses at the gene ends were 4 bases for V and 4 bases for J; bases not matched to a gene: 10. Germline lookup yields CDR1 SGHRS and CDR2 YFSETQ. The CDR3 consists of 15 residues. The CDR3, as DNA: TGCGCCAGCAGCGGAAACACAGGGGTGACCACTGAAGCTTTCTTT. As protein: CASSGNTGVTTEAFF.

Here the CDR3 reads CSVGQGAGELFF. CDR3 sequence (DNA): TGCAGCGTTGGTCAGGGGGCCGGGGAGCTGTTTTTT. The V call is TRBV29-1, the J call TRBJ2-2, with 7 bases aligning to TRBD1. This CDR3 region has 12 residues. The V segment lost 4 bases and the J segment 6 bases; nucleotides outside the gene matches: 2. Germline CDR1 is SQVTM and CDR2 is ANQGSEA.

The chain employs TRBV24-1 and TRBJ2-6; tentative D call: TRBD1 (5 bases). The CDR3 has 14 residues. Germline CDR1 and CDR2: KGHDR and SFDVKD. Trimming took 7 bases from V and 4 from J, leaving 10 bases between them. The CDR3 sequence is CATSSGPGANVLTF. The CDR3 nucleotides read TGTGCCACCAGCTCAGGGCCCGGGGCCAACGTCCTGACTTTC.

This clone appeared a few times. The rearrangement links TRBV5-4 to TRBJ1-3; 7 bases align to TRBD1. J gave up 0 bases and V 3 bases, and 9 bases lay outside the gene matches. The length of the CDR3 is 17 residues. From germline, CDR1 is SGHNT and CDR2 YYREEE (reference sequence). The CDR3 loop is CASSSRQGPSSGNTIYF. The CDR3 bases are TGTGCCAGCAGCTCTCGACAGGGCCCAAGCTCTGGAAACACCATATATTTT. Full variable domain (outside the CDR3, taken from reference TRBV5-4 and TRBJ1-3): ETGVTQSPTHLIKTRGQQVTLRCSSQSGHNTVSWYQQALGQGPQFIFQYYREEENGRGNFPPRFSGLQFPNYSSELNVNALELDDSALYLCASSSRQGPSSGNTIYFGEGSWLTVV.

This sequence joins TRBV7-2 and TRBJ2-5, with 7 bases aligning to TRBD2. Trimming removed 2 bases from V and 4 bases from J; junction bases left unmatched: 7. The CDR3 covers 15 residues. From germline, CDR1 is SGHTA and CDR2 FQGNSA. This CDR3 is CASSLMAGEVETQYF. The CDR3 DNA sequence: TGTGCCAGCAGCTTAATGGCGGGAGAGGTAGAGACCCAGTACTTC.

The chain uses TRBV5-1 and TRBJ1-6, with 7 bases identical to TRBD1. The germline CDR1 and CDR2 sequences are SGHRS and YFSETQ. This CDR3 comprises 16 residues. V lost 4 bases and J lost 5; bases outside the gene matches: 9. CDR3 DNA sequence: TGCGCCAGCAGCACCAGGGGGTCGGGGAATAATTCACCCCTCCACTTT. This translates into CASSTRGSGNNSPLHF.

The genes are TRBV19 and TRBJ2-3; weak D call: TRBD2 (5 bases). This CDR3 has 15 amino acids. The V and J ends lost 2 bases and 3 bases respectively, with 12 bases between them. Germline values: CDR1 LNHDA, CDR2 SQIVND (reference sequence). Written as DNA, the CDR3 is TGTGCCAGTAGTATACACCCTCGGGGAACAGATACGCAGTATTTT. Protein product: CASSIHPRGTDTQYF. The full variable domain, in which reference TRBV19 and TRBJ2-3 provide the parts outside the CDR3, is DGGITQSPKYLFRKEGQNVTLSCEQNLNHDAMYWYRQDPGQGLRLIYYSQIVNDFQKGDIAEGYSVSREKKESFPLTVTSAQKNPTAFYLCASSIHPRGTDTQYFGPGTRLTVL.

The chain couples TRBV5-4 to TRBJ1-6; D ambiguous. The CDR3 has 16 residues. The germline gives CDR1 SGHNT, CDR2 YYREEE (reference sequence). V lost 4 bases and J lost 7, with 18 bases in between. For the CDR3, the DNA is TGTGCCAGCAGCCCAAGTCCCAATGCGGGGAATTCACCCCTCCACTTT. Translating it yields CASSPSPNAGNSPLHF. Together with reference TRBV5-4 and TRBJ1-6, the CDR3 gives the full variable domain: ETGVTQSPTHLIKTRGQQVTLRCSSQSGHNTVSWYQQALGQGPQFIFQYYREEENGRGNFPPRFSGLQFPNYSSELNVNALELDDSALYLCASSPSPNAGNSPLHFGNGTRLTVT.

The genes are TRBV6-2 or TRBV6-3 and TRBJ1-2, with TRBD1 matching 7 bases. Germline loops: CDR1 MNHEY, CDR2 SVGEGT. V dropped 5 bases and J dropped 7; count of bases not matched to a gene: 7. The CDR3 extends over 13 amino acids. The CDR3 loop is CASSDRDPSGYTF. In nucleotides, the CDR3 is TGTGCCAGCAGTGACAGGGATCCTAGTGGCTACACCTTC.

The rearrangement uses TRBV27 and TRBJ2-7; possible D gene TRBD2, 6 bases. The CDR3 has 14 residues. Germline lookup yields CDR1 MNHEY and CDR2 SMNVEV (reference sequence). V lost 2 bases and J 2 bases, leaving 10 bases between the germline ends. This chain's CDR3 is CASSLTSTPYEQYF. The CDR3 DNA sequence: TGTGCCAGCAGTTTAACTAGCACCCCCTACGAGCAGTACTTC.

This clone showed up just once. J is TRBJ2-3 and V is TRBV6-5; D ambiguous. The V gene's germline CDR1 is MNHEY and CDR2 SVGAGI. Trimming took off 10 bases at V and 2 bases at J, with 10 bases between the two ends. This CDR3 is built from 12 residues. CDR3 region: CATGPYTDTQYF. The CDR3 DNA reads as TGTGCCACTGGGCCCTACACAGATACGCAGTATTTT.

The CDR3 here is CASSTHAGQGPRNEKLFF. The CDR3 DNA follows: TGTGCCAGTAGTACTCATGCGGGACAGGGTCCCAGGAATGAAAAACTGTTTTTT. The rearrangement joins TRBV19 to TRBJ1-4; 9 bases map to TRBD1. With 4 bases clipped from V and 5 bases from J, the junction kept 14 bases outside the gene matches. The CDR3 runs to 18 residues. Germline CDR1 and CDR2: LNHDA and SQIVND (reference sequence). Full variable domain (outside the CDR3, taken from reference TRBV19 and TRBJ1-4): DGGITQSPKYLFRKEGQNVTLSCEQNLNHDAMYWYRQDPGQGLRLIYYSQIVNDFQKGDIAEGYSVSREKKESFPLTVTSAQKNPTAFYLCASSTHAGQGPRNEKLFFGSGTQLSVL.

The genes are TRBV14 and TRBJ1-5, with no clear D. The V gene lost 1 base and the J gene lost 4 bases, with 5 bases spanning the gap. Germline values: CDR1 SGHDN, CDR2 FVKESK. The CDR3 extends over 13 amino acids. CDR3 sequence: CASSQVANQPQHF. Here the CDR3 DNA reads TGTGCCAGCAGCCAAGTTGCGAATCAGCCCCAGCATTTT.

The chain employs TRBV18 and TRBJ1-2, with 7 bases lining up with TRBD1. The CDR3 sequence is 14 residues long. J lost 6 bases, V lost 2 bases, and 6 bases had no gene match. Germline CDR1 KGHSH, CDR2 LQKENI. This CDR3 reads CASSPLGQLNGYTF. Here the CDR3 DNA reads TGTGCCAGCTCACCATTGGGACAGCTTAATGGCTACACCTTC.